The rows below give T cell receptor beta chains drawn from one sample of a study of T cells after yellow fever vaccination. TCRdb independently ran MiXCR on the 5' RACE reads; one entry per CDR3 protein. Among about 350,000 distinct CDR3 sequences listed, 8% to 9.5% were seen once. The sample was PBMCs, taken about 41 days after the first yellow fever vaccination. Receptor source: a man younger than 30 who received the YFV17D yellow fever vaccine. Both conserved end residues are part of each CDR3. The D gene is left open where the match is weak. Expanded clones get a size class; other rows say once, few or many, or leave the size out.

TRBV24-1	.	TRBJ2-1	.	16	CATSDFRSSSYNEQFF	TGTGCCACCAGTGATTTTCGGTCCAGCTCCTACAATGAGCAGTTCTTC
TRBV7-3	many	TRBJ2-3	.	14	CASSTTPRVDTQYF	TGTGCCAGCAGTACCACCCCGAGGGTAGATACGCAGTATTTT
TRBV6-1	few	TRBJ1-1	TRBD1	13	CASRLRQGTEAFF	TGTGCCAGCAGGCTGCGACAGGGCACTGAAGCTTTCTTT
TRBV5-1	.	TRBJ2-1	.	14	CASSLVERKGEQFF	TGCGCCAGCAGCTTGGTCGAGAGGAAGGGTGAGCAGTTCTTC
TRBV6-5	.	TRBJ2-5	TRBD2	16	CASTLEAGGGLETQYF	TGTGCCAGCACACTCGAGGCGGGAGGAGGTTTGGAGACCCAGTACTTC
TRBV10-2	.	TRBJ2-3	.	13	CATWDGSTDTQYF	TGCGCCACCTGGGACGGGAGCACAGATACGCAGTATTTT
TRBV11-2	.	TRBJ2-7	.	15	CASSPASTRVYEQYF	TGTGCCAGCAGCCCGGCTTCAACGAGGGTATACGAGCAGTACTTC
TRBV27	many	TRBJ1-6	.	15	CATTGGASVNSPLHF	TGTGCCACCACGGGGGGGGCATCGGTTAATTCACCCCTCCACTTT
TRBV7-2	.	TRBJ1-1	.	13	CASSPEAGAEAFF	TGTGCCAGCAGCCCGGAGGCCGGGGCTGAAGCTTTCTTT
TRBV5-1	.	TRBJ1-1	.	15	CASSSATPGGTEAFF	TGCGCCAGCAGTTCGGCGACCCCGGGTGGCACTGAAGCTTTCTTT
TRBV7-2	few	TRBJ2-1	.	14	CASSPSASYNEQFF	TGTGCCAGCAGCCCTTCCGCGTCATACAATGAGCAGTTCTTC
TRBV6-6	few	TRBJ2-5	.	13	CASRLQGGETQYF	TGTGCCAGCAGACTACAGGGAGGAGAGACCCAGTACTTC
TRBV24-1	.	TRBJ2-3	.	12	CATQKDTDTQYF	TGTGCCACCCAGAAGGACACAGATACGCAGTATTTT
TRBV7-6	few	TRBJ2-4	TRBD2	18	CASSSTGGAGGAKNIQYF	TGTGCCAGCAGCTCGACCGGGGGGGCCGGTGGAGCCAAAAACATTCAGTACTTC
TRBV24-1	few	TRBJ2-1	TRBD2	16	CATSGTSGGRFNEQFF	TGTGCCACCAGTGGGACTAGCGGGGGGAGATTCAATGAGCAGTTCTTC
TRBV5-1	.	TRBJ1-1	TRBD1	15	CASSGDRRGNTEAFF	TGCGCCAGCAGCGGGGACAGGAGGGGGAACACTGAAGCTTTCTTT
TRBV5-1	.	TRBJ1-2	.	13	CASSLAGQGGYTF	TGCGCCAGCAGCTTGGCCGGGCAGGGTGGCTACACCTTC
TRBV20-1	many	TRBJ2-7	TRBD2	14	CSAGPSGGYYEQYF	TGCAGTGCTGGCCCTAGCGGGGGATACTACGAGCAGTACTTC
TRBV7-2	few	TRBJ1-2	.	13	CASSWNGAGGYTF	TGTGCCAGCAGCTGGAACGGCGCAGGAGGCTACACCTTC
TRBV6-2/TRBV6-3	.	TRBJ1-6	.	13	CASSASGVSPLHF	TGTGCCAGCAGTGCCTCAGGGGTCTCACCCCTCCACTTT
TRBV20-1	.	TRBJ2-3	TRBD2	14	CSAGSSGGANTQYF	TGCAGTGCTGGATCTAGCGGGGGGGCAAATACGCAGTATTTT
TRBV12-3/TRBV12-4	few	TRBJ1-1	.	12	CASSPHNTEAFF	TGTGCCAGCAGTCCCCACAACACTGAAGCTTTCTTT
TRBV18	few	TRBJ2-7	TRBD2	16	CASSPGFGLAVYEQYF	TGTGCCAGCTCACCGGGATTCGGACTAGCGGTTTACGAGCAGTACTTC
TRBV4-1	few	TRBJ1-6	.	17	CASSQVDLGFTNSPLHF	TGCGCCAGCAGCCAAGTTGATCTAGGGTTTACGAATTCACCCCTCCACTTT
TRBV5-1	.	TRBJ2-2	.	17	CASSPPTTTVNTGELFF	TGCGCCAGCAGCCCTCCAACAACGACAGTGAACACCGGGGAGCTGTTTTTT
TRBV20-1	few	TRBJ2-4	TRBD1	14	CSARDIEGAGIQYF	TGCAGTGCTAGAGATATAGAGGGGGCTGGCATTCAGTACTTC
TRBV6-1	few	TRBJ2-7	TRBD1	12	CGANRGFYEQYF	TGTGGAGCAAACAGGGGATTCTACGAGCAGTACTTC
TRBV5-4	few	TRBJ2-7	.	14	CASSLGLDPYEQYF	TGTGCCAGCAGCTTGGGACTAGATCCCTACGAGCAGTACTTC
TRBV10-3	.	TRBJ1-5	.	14	CAISEAQGSQPQHF	TGTGCCATCAGTGAGGCACAGGGAAGCCAGCCCCAGCATTTT
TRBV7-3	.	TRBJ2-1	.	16	CASSPRGPSSYNEQFF	TGTGCCAGCAGTCCTCGGGGCCCGAGCTCCTACAATGAGCAGTTCTTC
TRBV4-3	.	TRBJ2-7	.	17	CASSQELAGQTRYEQYF	TGCGCCAGCAGCCAAGAGTTGGCGGGACAGACCCGCTACGAGCAGTACTTC
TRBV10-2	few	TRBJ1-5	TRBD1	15	CASSIGQGMNQPQHF	TGCGCCAGCAGTATCGGACAGGGGATGAATCAGCCCCAGCATTTT
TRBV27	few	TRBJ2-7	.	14	CASSFSSTAYEQYF	TGTGCCAGCAGTTTCAGTTCAACTGCCTACGAGCAGTACTTC
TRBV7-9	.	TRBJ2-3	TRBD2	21	CASSSGIVWRRGGLVSNTQYF	TGTGCCAGCAGCTCCGGGATCGTATGGCGGCGGGGGGGCCTCGTATCAAATACGCAGTATTTT
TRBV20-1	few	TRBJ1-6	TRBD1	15	CSARKTGINNSPLHF	TGCAGTGCTAGGAAGACAGGGATAAATAATTCACCCCTCCACTTT
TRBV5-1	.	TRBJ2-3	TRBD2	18	CASSLGLAARTSTDTQYF	TGCGCCAGCAGCCTGGGACTAGCGGCGCGTACTAGCACAGATACGCAGTATTTT
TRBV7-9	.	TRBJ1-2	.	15	CASSLQTPRLDGYTF	TGTGCCAGCAGCCTGCAGACACCTCGCTTAGATGGCTACACCTTC
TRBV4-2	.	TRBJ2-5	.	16	CASSQDYRSAQETQYF	TGTGCCAGCAGCCAAGATTATCGGAGTGCACAAGAGACCCAGTACTTC
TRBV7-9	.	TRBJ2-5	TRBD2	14	CASSSTSGLETQYF	TGTGCCAGCAGCTCAACTAGCGGCTTGGAGACCCAGTACTTC
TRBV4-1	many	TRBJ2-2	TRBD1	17	CASGRTRGTGNTGELFF	TGCGCCAGCGGGCGAACCCGGGGGACAGGGAACACCGGGGAGCTGTTTTTT
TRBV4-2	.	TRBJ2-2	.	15	CASSQEPPDTGELFF	TGTGCCAGCAGCCAGGAACCCCCCGACACCGGGGAGCTGTTTTTT
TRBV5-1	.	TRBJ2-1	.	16	CASSLGAGRGGSEQFF	TGCGCCAGCAGCTTGGGGGCGGGGCGAGGTGGTAGTGAGCAGTTCTTC
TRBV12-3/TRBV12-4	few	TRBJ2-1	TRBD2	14	CASSLAASGAWLFF	TGTGCCAGCAGTTTAGCCGCTAGCGGGGCCTGGCTGTTCTTC
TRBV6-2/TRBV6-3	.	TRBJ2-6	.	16	CASSYPKNSGANVLTF	TGTGCCAGCAGTTACCCCAAAAACTCTGGGGCCAACGTCCTGACTTTC
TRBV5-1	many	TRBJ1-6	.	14	CASSLGVYNSPLHF	TGCGCCAGCAGCCTCGGGGTCTATAATTCACCCCTCCACTTT
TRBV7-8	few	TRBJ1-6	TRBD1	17	CASSPRTGATYNSPLHF	TGTGCCAGCAGCCCTCGGACAGGGGCAACCTATAATTCACCCCTCCACTTT
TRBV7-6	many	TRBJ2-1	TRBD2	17	CASSRSGGPPSMDEQFF	TGTGCCAGCAGCCGTAGCGGGGGGCCTCCCTCGATGGATGAGCAGTTCTTC
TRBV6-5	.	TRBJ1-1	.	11	CASSYRGGTFF	TGTGCCAGCAGTTACCGGGGCGGAACTTTCTTT
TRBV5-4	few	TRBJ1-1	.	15	CASSRDTDLDTEAFF	TGTGCCAGCAGCCGGGACACCGACTTGGACACTGAAGCTTTCTTT
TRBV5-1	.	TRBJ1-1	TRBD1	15	CASSEGQVLNTEAFF	TGCGCCAGCAGCGAAGGACAGGTTTTGAACACTGAAGCTTTCTTT
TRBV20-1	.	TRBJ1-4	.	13	CSASQSTNEKLFF	TGCAGTGCTAGCCAGTCAACTAATGAAAAACTGTTTTTT
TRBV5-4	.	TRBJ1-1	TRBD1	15	CASSTRDRGTSEAFF	TGTGCCAGCAGCACCCGGGACAGGGGAACGTCTGAAGCTTTCTTT
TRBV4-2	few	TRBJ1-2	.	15	CASSQDGQANYGYTF	TGTGCCAGCAGCCAAGATGGGCAGGCTAACTATGGCTACACCTTC
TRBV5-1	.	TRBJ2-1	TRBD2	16	CASSFLAGGLSNEQFF	TGCGCCAGCAGCTTCCTAGCGGGGGGGCTTTCCAATGAGCAGTTCTTC
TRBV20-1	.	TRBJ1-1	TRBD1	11	CSARTGGEAFF	TGCAGTGCTCGGACAGGGGGTGAAGCTTTCTTT
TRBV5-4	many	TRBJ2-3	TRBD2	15	CASSSTTSGAYTQYF	TGTGCCAGCAGCTCGACGACTAGCGGGGCATATACGCAGTATTTT
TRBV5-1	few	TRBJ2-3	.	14	CASSLLEDTDTQYF	TGCGCCAGCAGCTTACTGGAGGACACAGATACGCAGTATTTT
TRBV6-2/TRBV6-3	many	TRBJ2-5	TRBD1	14	CASRRQGYQETQYF	TGTGCCAGCAGGAGACAGGGGTACCAAGAGACCCAGTACTTC
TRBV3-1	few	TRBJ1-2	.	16	CASSQGVGGLSYGYTF	TGTGCCAGCAGCCAAGGAGTCGGGGGCTTGTCCTATGGCTACACCTTC